The sequence of this T cell receptor (beta chain) was determined in a study of cytomegalovirus exposure and HLA in healthy donors. The study ran its PCR with 60 Vbeta and 13 Jbeta primers. TCRdb keeps only in-frame clones here, not all; method: immunoSEQ multiplex PCR. In the table there are under 70,000 clones, approximately 90% of which are singletons. Points on this clone: Antigen specificity is unknown.

Whole-study results and caveats: Trimming of TCR beta V- and J-genes showed a link, identified in a later analysis, to a missense DCLRE1C variant. Under in vitro conditions, three CMV-associated chains were confirmed as specific for CMV antigens.

The germline V gene has CDR1 MNHNS and CDR2 SASEGT. This CDR3 is 15 amino acids long. V lost 1 base and J lost 3; bases outside the gene matches: 4. This chain links TRBV6-1 with TRBJ2-3; TRBD2 aligns across 7 bases. This clonotype was sampled from a woman between 25 and 40 years old in good health and CMV-seronegative. The specimen was PBMCs. This CDR3 reads CASSEEGRGTDTQYF. CDR3 DNA: TGTGCCAGCAGTGAAGAGGGGAGGGGAACAGATACGCAGTATTTT.